This T cell receptor (beta chain) came from a study of T cell repertoires in cytomegalovirus infection. Study details: CMV infection and matching HLA type were both indicated by public TCR beta signatures.

CDR1 and CDR2 (germline): LNHDA, SQIVND (reference sequence). V gave up 6 bases and J gave up 3 bases; unmatched junction bases: 5. This CDR3 is built from 14 residues. TCRdb reprocessed the reads via MiXCR and lists one record per CDR3 protein. Among 200,000 to 250,000 distinct CDR3 sequences listed, approximately 22% were seen once. Points on this clonotype: The antigen is undetermined.

Overall study results and limits: HLA-C-restricted CMV-specific TCR beta clonotypes were dominant in the ex vivo response.

This TCR was recovered from a human donor in good health (CMV status not recorded). Some clones in this sample may be carry-over from other donors' samples. The V gene is TRBV19, the J gene TRBJ2-1, with 7 bases that match TRBD2. The specimen was CD8+ T cells from PBMCs. The CDR3 sequence is CASSNGDYYNEQFF. Here the CDR3 DNA reads TGTGCCAGTAGCAACGGGGACTACTACAATGAGCAGTTCTTC.